The 2 T cell receptor beta chains in this list originate from one sample, sequenced in a study of T cells in Graves' hyperthyroidism and ophthalmopathy. The investigators amplified TCR beta CDR3 regions from RNA transcripts. HTBI primers were employed in a first-round RT-PCR of the TCR CDR3. TCRdb fed the multiplex PCR reads into MiXCR, producing one record per CDR3 protein. The profile covers about 640,000 distinct CDR3 sequences, with under 25% appearing a single time and 34% taken by the ten largest. Sequenced input: blood. The receptors originated from a man under 40 with Graves' ophthalmopathy.

The genes are TRBV6-1 and TRBJ1-5, with D unclear. V was pared by 6 bases and J by 4 bases, with 13 bases between. Per germline, CDR1 MNHNS and CDR2 SASEGT. The CDR3 spans 14 residues. The CDR3 sequence is CASRDGGRNQPQHF. The CDR3 region has the DNA TGTGCCAGCAGGGACGGCGGGAGGAATCAGCCCCAGCATTTT.

The J gene is TRBJ2-7, the V gene TRBV19; TRBD1 aligns across 7 bases. Germline-derived CDR1 and CDR2 are LNHDA and SQIVND (reference sequence). Unmatched junction bases numbered 5, after V lost 4 bases and J lost 2 bases. The CDR3 is made up of 14 amino acids. CDR3 protein: CASSTTGTAYEQYF. In DNA, the CDR3 is TGTGCCAGTAGTACCACCGGGACAGCCTACGAGCAGTACTTC.